This is a list of T cell receptor beta chains from one sample in a study of blood T cell repertoires in COVID-19. TCRdb keeps only in-frame clones here, not all; method: immunoSEQ multiplex PCR. The profile shows some 270,000 clones, 70% to 90% of them singletons. Sequencing was performed on peripheral blood. The receptor set was obtained from a woman in her 70s with acute or convalescent COVID-19. Both conserved end residues are part of each CDR3. The order of the fields is V gene, CDR3 protein.

V: TRBV2; CDR3: CASSEGRAGNTIYF
V: TRBV7-8; CDR3: CASSLGRTGYNQPQHF
V: TRBV19; CDR3: CASSRTSGGGNEQFF
V: TRBV5-6; CDR3: CASSLVRGRGTEAFF
V: TRBV14; CDR3: CASSPGGKATNEKLFF
V: TRBV12-3/TRBV12-4; CDR3: CASSLWETIYF
V: TRBV2; CDR3: CASSPGQGEQETQYF
V: TRBV11-2; CDR3: CASSGPPGGNTQYF
V: TRBV7-9; CDR3: CASSNRDRANEQYF
V: TRBV5-8; CDR3: CASSRQAHGPQHF
V: TRBV9; CDR3: CASSPTTGEDGYTF
V: TRBV19; CDR3: CASSPWGQGWFF
V: TRBV6-5; CDR3: CASSYRGDRYYGYTF
V: TRBV7-9; CDR3: CASSLRAGAEAFF
V: TRBV10-2; CDR3: CASRETGTGNTIYF
V: TRBV5-1; CDR3: CASSLGDGDGYTF
V: TRBV30; CDR3: CAWSDRPNTEAFF
V: TRBV7-9; CDR3: CASSLARGAGDEQFF
V: TRBV5-1; CDR3: CASSSRAGGAADTQYF
V: TRBV2; CDR3: CANRRLFPDTQYF
V: TRBV15; CDR3: CATSLGAREQYF
V: TRBV19; CDR3: CASSMGRDRREKLFF
V: TRBV12-3/TRBV12-4; CDR3: CASRGNRATEAFF
V: TRBV10-3; CDR3: CAIRGGQGRGETQYF
V: TRBV5-4; CDR3: CASKPEKGGASTEAFF
V: TRBV19; CDR3: CASSPQGVRGNTIYF
V: TRBV18; CDR3: CASSPPKGGGSERMNTEAFF
V: TRBV2; CDR3: CASNEGREAFF
V: TRBV19; CDR3: CASSIGGNYGYTF
V: TRBV7-8; CDR3: CASSPLTGNGAFF
V: TRBV10-2; CDR3: CASIRAKGTGLFGEQFF
V: TRBV3-1/TRBV3-2; CDR3: CASSQVGQSQPQHF
V: TRBV3-1/TRBV3-2; CDR3: CASSQDPGTGLNYGYTF
V: TRBV10-2; CDR3: CASSPTSGGTTDTQYF
V: TRBV19; CDR3: CASSIITGAPIEEQFF
V: TRBV6-5; CDR3: CASLQWRQGYNEQFF
V: TRBV10-3; CDR3: CAISVLGGTDTQYF
V: TRBV10-3; CDR3: CAISEKSGGGTDTQYF
V: TRBV7-6; CDR3: CASSKTGTLSGANVLTF
V: TRBV30; CDR3: CAWSVARGPGQPQHF
V: TRBV12-5; CDR3: CASGPQGMNTEAFF